A selection of T cell receptor beta chains follows, all from one sample in a study of shared T cell receptors in the human thymus. Sequencing used immunoSEQ multiplex PCR; TCRdb keeps in-frame clones, though not all of them. The repertoire holds 600,000 to 900,000 clones, 70% to 90% seen once, with around 0.01% in the top ten. A further study also used this sample, focusing on human thymus T cells.

The sample consisted of thymocytes. Receptor source: a girl under three years old with a congenital heart defect. Both conserved end residues are part of each CDR3. The D gene is left open where the match is weak. Not every row has a clone size; where given, it reads once, few, many or a size class.

V gene,D gene,clone size,J gene,CDR3 DNA,CDR3 protein
TRBV7-9,TRBD1,once,TRBJ2-7,TGTGCCAGCAGCTCCTGGACAGGGGGCGGCGAGCAGTACTTC,CASSSWTGGGEQYF
TRBV4-2,NA,few,TRBJ2-5,TGTGCCAGCAGCCAAGTCGATATAACTTCCCCTCAGGTGGCCCAGTACTTC,CASSQVDITSPQVAQYF
TRBV4-3,TRBD1,once,TRBJ2-7,TGCGCCAGCAGCCAAGAAGGATTTAAAGACAGGGGTTACGAGCAGTACTTC,CASSQEGFKDRGYEQYF
TRBV7-9,TRBD1,few,TRBJ1-2,TGTGCCAGCAGCCCCATGGGGGGACAGGGAAGGAATGGCTACACCTTC,CASSPMGGQGRNGYTF
TRBV6-6,TRBD1,NA,TRBJ1-2,TGTGCCACACATAAAGACAGGGGGGGATATGGCTACACCTTC,CATHKDRGGYGYTF
TRBV6-5,NA,NA,TRBJ1-6,TGTGCCAGCCAGAACAGGGATTCACCCCTCCACTTT,CASQNRDSPLHF
TRBV5-1,NA,NA,TRBJ2-5,TGCGCCAGCAGAGGGCCAGGGGCCATCTTAGGAGAGACCCAGTACTTC,CASRGPGAILGETQYF
TRBV7-2,NA,NA,TRBJ1-2,TGTGCCAGCAGCTTAGTCGACACTAACTATGGCTACACCTTC,CASSLVDTNYGYTF
TRBV4-3,TRBD1,few,TRBJ1-2,TGCGCCAGCAGCCAAGGCACAGGGGGCGGCTATGGCTACACCTTC,CASSQGTGGGYGYTF
TRBV7-2,TRBD1,NA,TRBJ1-1,TGTGCCAGCAGCTTAGAGGGGGCGCGGGACACTGAAGCTTTCTTT,CASSLEGARDTEAFF
TRBV6-1,NA,NA,TRBJ2-7,TGTGCCACCTCCTCTACCCGGGACTCGAACTACGAGCAGTACTTC,CATSSTRDSNYEQYF
TRBV5-6,TRBD2,few,TRBJ2-1,TGTGCCAGCAGCTGGGGGGGGGAGGCTACGGACAATGAGCAGTTCTTC,CASSWGGEATDNEQFF
TRBV25-1,NA,NA,TRBJ2-2,TGTGCCAGCAGTGACCCGATGGACAGTTCGGTGAGGGAGCTGTTTTTT,CASSDPMDSSVRELFF
TRBV27,TRBD1,NA,TRBJ1-1,TGTGCCAGCAGTTCCACCCCGTGGACAGGGAGGACAGGGGGGACTGAAGCTTTCTTT,CASSSTPWTGRTGGTEAFF
TRBV5-1,NA,NA,TRBJ2-7,TGCGCCAGCAGCTTGGGCAGGGGCGCCGACTACGAGCAGTACTTC,CASSLGRGADYEQYF
TRBV5-4,NA,NA,TRBJ2-2,TGTGCCAGCAGCTTGGACCCCAGAATTAACACCGGGGAGCTGTTTTTT,CASSLDPRINTGELFF
TRBV5-1,NA,NA,TRBJ1-1,TGCGCCAGCAGCTCCGGTGGGGGGACTGAAGCTTTCTTT,CASSSGGGTEAFF
TRBV6-5,NA,NA,TRBJ2-7,TGTGCCAGCAGTCAAAACGAACAGGGTTCCTACGAGCAGTACTTC,CASSQNEQGSYEQYF
TRBV25-1,TRBD1,NA,TRBJ2-3,TGTGCCAGCAGCGACCTCAGGGGACAGGTCACAGATACGCAGTATTTT,CASSDLRGQVTDTQYF
TRBV12-5,TRBD1,NA,TRBJ1-1,TGTGCTAGTGGTACTACCGGGACAGGGGACCTGAACACTGAAGCTTTCTTT,CASGTTGTGDLNTEAFF
TRBV5-6,TRBD1,once,TRBJ1-1,TGTGCCAGCAGCGGACCGGGACAGGGGGCACTGAACACTGAAGCTTTCTTT,CASSGPGQGALNTEAFF
TRBV11-2,NA,NA,TRBJ2-1,TGTGCCAGCAGCTCTACCGCCCAGCGCCACTCCGGGAATGAGCAGTTCTTC,CASSSTAQRHSGNEQFF
TRBV9,NA,NA,TRBJ2-6,TGTGCCAGCAGCGCCCCGGGCCTAGCCGTTGGCTCTGGGGCCAACGTCCTGACTTTC,CASSAPGLAVGSGANVLTF
TRBV11-2,TRBD1,few,TRBJ1-1,TGTGCCAGCAGCTTAGAGTCCCGTGGGACAGAGAACACTGAAGCTTTCTTT,CASSLESRGTENTEAFF
TRBV11-2,TRBD1,NA,TRBJ1-2,TGTGCCAGCAGCTTAGAGGGGGGAGCGACAGGGGCCTATGGCTACACCTTC,CASSLEGGATGAYGYTF
TRBV5-5,TRBD2,NA,TRBJ2-3,TGTGCCAGCAGCTTGTTTAGCGGGGGGGCTAGCACAGATACGCAGTATTTT,CASSLFSGGASTDTQYF
TRBV5-6,NA,NA,TRBJ1-6,TGTGCCAGCAGCTCCCCACTCCGGGTGGAGGATTCACCCCTCCACTTT,CASSSPLRVEDSPLHF
TRBV18,NA,NA,TRBJ1-1,TGTGCCAGCTCAGCCACGGGGGGCACTGAAGCTTTCTTT,CASSATGGTEAFF
TRBV29-1,TRBD1,NA,TRBJ2-1,TGCAGCGTTGAAGGTCCCGGACAGGTTCACAATGAGCAGTTCTTC,CSVEGPGQVHNEQFF
TRBV7-8,NA,NA,TRBJ2-7,TGTGCCAGCAGCTTAATCCCCCGGGGAAACTCCTACGAGCAGTACTTC,CASSLIPRGNSYEQYF
TRBV11-3,NA,NA,TRBJ2-1,TGTGCCAGCAGCTTAGGGGCGGGGAAACAGTTCTTC,CASSLGAGKQFF
TRBV16,NA,NA,TRBJ2-2,TGTGCCAGCAGCCAATCGTCCTACACCGGGGAGCTGTTTTTT,CASSQSSYTGELFF
TRBV13,NA,NA,TRBJ2-7,TGTGCCAGCAGCCTATCCCCACGGGACGGGGGCTACGAGCAGTACTTC,CASSLSPRDGGYEQYF
TRBV19,TRBD1,NA,TRBJ2-1,TGTGCCAGTAGTCAGGGACAGGGATCGACCTACAATGAGCAGTTCTTC,CASSQGQGSTYNEQFF
TRBV27,TRBD2,once,TRBJ2-1,TGTGCCAGCAGTTTACTGGGACTAGCTCTTCGGAGCTCCTACAATGAGCAGTTCTTC,CASSLLGLALRSSYNEQFF
TRBV6-5,NA,few,TRBJ1-2,TGTGCCAGCAGCCCGGGAGGCACGGAAGGCTACACCTTC,CASSPGGTEGYTF
TRBV7-2,NA,NA,TRBJ2-3,TGTGCCAGCAGCATCTGGAGGGGAGGCCCTGGCACAGATACGCAGTATTTT,CASSIWRGGPGTDTQYF
TRBV7-4,TRBD1,NA,TRBJ1-2,TGTGCCAGCAGCTTAGGGAAACCGACAGGGCTAAGCGACTATGGCTACACCTTC,CASSLGKPTGLSDYGYTF
TRBV7-9,NA,NA,TRBJ1-4,TGTGCCAGCTCATACGACAGGACGGTTGAAAAACTGTTTTTT,CASSYDRTVEKLFF
TRBV5-1,NA,NA,TRBJ2-1,TGCGCCAGCAGCTTGGGGACAGATTCCAGCTACAATGAGCAGTTCTTC,CASSLGTDSSYNEQFF